This T cell receptor (beta chain) was profiled in a study of CD8+ T cells in alopecia areata. About the research overall: Tofacitinib continued for 6 to 18 months and was then withheld for 6 months.

cDNA reverse transcribed from extracted RNA served as the sequencing template. The protocol was immunoSEQ multiplex PCR, while the TCRdb copy is restricted to in-frame clones and leaves out a portion. The table includes some 190,000 clones, 60% detected once. Treatment noted: oral pan-JAK inhibitor, 5-10 mg twice daily. Looked up from germline, CDR1 is MNHEY and CDR2 is SMNVEV (reference sequence). Trimming took 8 bases from V and 0 from J, leaving 21 bases between them. The CDR3 sequence is 17 residues long. This clone appeared a single time. The J gene is TRBJ2-3, the V gene TRBV27; D ambiguous. The sequence was collected from a human donor with alopecia areata. This specimen was CD4+ T cells sorted from blood, taken at week 24, from a patient treated with tofacitinib. CDR3 sequence reads: CASAQPRVALSTDTQYF. The CDR3 nucleotides are TGTGCCAGCGCACAACCAAGGGTGGCACTTAGCACAGATACGCAGTATTTT.